Below, 6 T cell receptor beta chains from the same sample are listed, as sequenced in a study of cytomegalovirus exposure and HLA in healthy donors. The PCR had 60 Vbeta and 13 Jbeta primers. Produced via immunoSEQ multiplex PCR; TCRdb's table is partial and in-frame only. This table holds 130,000 to 150,000 clones, 75% to 80% found once. Material: PBMCs. The receptors here all came from a man aged 35 to 55 in good health and CMV-seropositive.

The chain links TRBV10-2 to TRBJ1-1, with D possibly matching TRBD1 (6 bases). V dropped 6 bases and J dropped 1 base, with 18 bases sitting between them. CDR1 and CDR2 (germline): WSHSY, SAAADI. The CDR3 has 16 amino acids. The CDR3 loop is CASRITGTRGNTEAFF. The CDR3 bases are TGCGCCAGCAGGATCACAGGGACAAGGGGGAACACTGAAGCTTTCTTT.

The chain is built from TRBV30 and TRBJ2-3, with 14 bases identical to TRBD2. J lost 6 bases, V lost 2 bases, and 16 bases had no gene match. The CDR3 is 19 amino acids. Germline assignment: CDR1 GTSNPN and CDR2 SVGIG (reference sequence). As DNA, the CDR3 is TGTGCCTGGAGTCTCACCACCGGGACTAGCGGGAGAGGGGGCGATACGCAGTATTTT. Protein product: CAWSLTTGTSGRGGDTQYF.

A note on this clone: An end of the junction does not agree with germline; a read error may underlie this. The chain links TRBV19 to TRBJ2-4, with D perhaps TRBD1 (6 bases). Germline values: CDR1 LNHDA, CDR2 SQIVND (reference sequence). The CDR3 length is 13 residues. The CDR3 bases are TGTGCCAGTAGTTCGTCAACACAGGGAAATCGCAGGTTC. Protein sequence: CASSSSTQGNRRF.

The V gene is TRBV28, the J gene TRBJ2-2; D may correspond to TRBD1 or TRBD2 (9 bases each). Trimming stripped 5 bases from V and 5 bases from J, with 30 bases between. The germline gives CDR1 MDHEN, CDR2 SYDVKM. The CDR3 runs 20 residues. CDR3 amino acids: CASSLPGQGAGGVVTGELFF. CDR3 DNA sequence: TGTGCCAGCAGTCTACCGGGACAGGGCGCGGGAGGGGTGGTGACCGGGGAGCTGTTTTTT.

This chain uses TRBV25-1 with TRBJ2-2; 10 nucleotides align to TRBD2. The CDR3 sequence is 17 residues long. Trimming took 5 bases from V and 3 from J; bases not matched to a gene: 9. The germline CDR1 and CDR2 sequences are MGHDK and SYGVNS. For the CDR3, the DNA is TGTGCCAGCAGTCAAGGTTCACTAGCGGGGTACACCGGGGAGCTGTTTTTT. Translated, it gives CASSQGSLAGYTGELFF.

V gene TRBV5-4 combines with J gene TRBJ1-2; 12 nucleotides match TRBD1. Germline V gene data show CDR1 as SGHNT and CDR2 as YYREEE (reference sequence). This CDR3 is 13 amino acids long. The junction had 1 base not matched to a gene; V was cut back by 3 bases and J by 7 bases. Here the CDR3 DNA reads TGTGCCAGCAGCTGGGACAGGGGGCCTGGCTACACCTTC. It encodes CASSWDRGPGYTF.